The sequence of this T cell receptor beta chain was determined in a study of blood T cell repertoires in COVID-19. Turning to the study itself: The origin of the acute and convalescent COVID-19 samples was the United States, Italy and Spain. T cells, B-cell-depleted T cells, or PBMCs supplied cDNA or gDNA.

Authors' analysis steps: Amplification from reference gene primers served as the basis for estimated nucleated cell counts. Here immunoSEQ multiplex PCR was the method, and the copy in TCRdb shows in-frame clones only, minus some. The V and J calls and clone size are taken from that table; D and trimming were inferred from the DNA. The top ten clones hold about 9.1% of a sample with 200,000 to 300,000 clones, about 80% of them seen once. V gave up 5 bases and J gave up 1 base, with 10 bases separating them. Germline lookup yields CDR1 MDHEN and CDR2 SYDVKM. This CDR3 spans 14 amino acids. V gene TRBV28 combines with J gene TRBJ2-3, with D possibly being TRBD1 (6 bases). Material: peripheral blood. This TCR was sampled from a human donor in a cohort sampled during active COVID-19. The CDR3 nucleotides read TGTGCCAGCAGTACGACAGGACGCACAGATACGCAGTATTTT. Protein sequence: CASSTTGRTDTQYF.